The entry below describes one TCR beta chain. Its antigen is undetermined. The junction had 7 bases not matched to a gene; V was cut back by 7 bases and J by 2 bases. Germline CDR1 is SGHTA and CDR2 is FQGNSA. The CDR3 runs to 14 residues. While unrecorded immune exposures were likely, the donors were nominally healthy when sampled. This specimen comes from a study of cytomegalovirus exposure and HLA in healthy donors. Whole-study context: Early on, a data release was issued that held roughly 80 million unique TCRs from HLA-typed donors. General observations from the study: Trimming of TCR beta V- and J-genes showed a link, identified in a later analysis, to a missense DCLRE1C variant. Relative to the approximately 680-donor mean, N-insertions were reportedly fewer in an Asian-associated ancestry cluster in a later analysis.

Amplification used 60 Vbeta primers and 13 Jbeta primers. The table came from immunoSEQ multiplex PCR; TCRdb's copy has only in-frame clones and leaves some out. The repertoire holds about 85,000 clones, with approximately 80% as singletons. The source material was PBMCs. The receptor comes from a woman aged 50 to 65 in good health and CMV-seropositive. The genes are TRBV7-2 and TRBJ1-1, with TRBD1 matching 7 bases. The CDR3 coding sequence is TGTGCCAGCACCAAAGACAGGGTAAACACTGAAGCTTTCTTT. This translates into CASTKDRVNTEAFF.